The source of this T cell receptor (beta chain) is a study of T cell clonality in common variable immunodeficiency. V shed 3 bases and J 4 bases; nucleotides not matched to a gene: 1. This CDR3 is 13 amino acids long. Per germline, CDR1 KGHSH and CDR2 LQKENI. Sequencing used immunoSEQ multiplex PCR; TCRdb keeps in-frame clones, though not all of them. This table holds fewer than 20,000 clones. A word on this clone: Its target is unknown. Read sequence stops 3 residues before the CDR3 end, and the germline J gene provides the missing end.

Whole-study results and caveats: Reportedly, TCR beta sequences from common variable immunodeficiency showed fewer deletions and N-nucleotide insertions.

The V and J genes are TRBV18 and TRBJ2-5; 8 nucleotides agree with TRBD1. The TCR was taken from a human donor with common variable immunodeficiency. Sample: peripheral blood mononuclear cells. CDR3 protein: CASSPDRGETQYF. The covered CDR3 bases are TGTGCCAGCTCACCCGACAGGGGAGAGACC.